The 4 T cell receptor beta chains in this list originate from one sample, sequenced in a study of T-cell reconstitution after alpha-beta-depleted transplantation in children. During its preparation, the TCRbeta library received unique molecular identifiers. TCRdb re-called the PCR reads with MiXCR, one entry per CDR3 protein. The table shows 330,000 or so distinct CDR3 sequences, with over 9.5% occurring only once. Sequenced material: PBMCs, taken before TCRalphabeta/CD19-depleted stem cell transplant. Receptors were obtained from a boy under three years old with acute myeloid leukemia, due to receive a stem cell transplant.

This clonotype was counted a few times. CDR3 protein: CATGMGAGNTIYF. In nucleotides, the CDR3 is TGCGCCACCGGAATGGGGGCTGGAAACACCATATATTTT. J is TRBJ1-3 and V is TRBV5-1; a weak D match, TRBD1 (5 bases). V was clipped by 9 bases and J by 2 bases, with 12 bases between them. CDR3 length equals 13 residues. Germline CDR1 reads SGHRS; CDR2 reads YFSETQ.

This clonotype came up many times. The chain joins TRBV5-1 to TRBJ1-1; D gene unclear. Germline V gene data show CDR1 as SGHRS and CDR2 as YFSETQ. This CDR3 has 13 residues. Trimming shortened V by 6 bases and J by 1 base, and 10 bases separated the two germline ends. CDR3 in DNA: TGCGCCAGCATGGAAACGGGGAACACTGAAGCTTTCTTT. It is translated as CASMETGNTEAFF.

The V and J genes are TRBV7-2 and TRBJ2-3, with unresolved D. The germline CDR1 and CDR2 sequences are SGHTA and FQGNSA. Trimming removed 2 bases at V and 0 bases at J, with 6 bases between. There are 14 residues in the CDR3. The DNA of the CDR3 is TGTGCCAGCAGCTTACAGCATAGCACAGATACGCAGTATTTT. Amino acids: CASSLQHSTDTQYF. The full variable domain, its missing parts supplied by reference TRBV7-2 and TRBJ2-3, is GAGVSQSPSNKVTEKGKDVELRCDPISGHTALYWYRQSLGQGLEFLIYFQGNSAPDKSGLPSDRFSAERTGGSVSTLTIQRTQQEDSAVYLCASSLQHSTDTQYFGPGTRLTVL.

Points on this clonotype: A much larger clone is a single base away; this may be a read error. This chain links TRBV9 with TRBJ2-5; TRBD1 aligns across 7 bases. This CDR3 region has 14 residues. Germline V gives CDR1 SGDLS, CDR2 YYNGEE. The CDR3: CASGVGTVQETQYF. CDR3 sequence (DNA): TGTGCCAGCGGCGTCGGGACAGTCCAAGAGACCCAGTACTTC.